This T cell receptor (beta chain) stems from a study of control samples from healthy donors and cancer patients. Data came from immunoSEQ multiplex PCR; TCRdb stores just in-frame clones and leaves some out. Of under 75,000 clones listed, roughly 85% are singletons. The V and J ends lost 1 base and 8 bases respectively, with 12 bases between them. This CDR3 region has 13 residues. Looked up from germline, CDR1 is SGHDT and CDR2 is YYEEEE. Sequenced material: blood. The chain links TRBV5-6 to TRBJ1-2, with a possible D match to TRBD1 (5 bases). This receptor was obtained from a man aged 35 to 55 in good health. The CDR3 DNA follows: TGTGCCAGCAGCTTGCCGATTAACAGGGGCTACACCTTC. This gives the protein CASSLPINRGYTF.